One sample yielded the 8 T cell receptor beta chains listed below, sequenced in a study of shared clonotypes between healthy human individuals. The table came from immunoSEQ multiplex PCR; TCRdb's copy has only in-frame clones and leaves some out. The sample includes some 2 million clones, over 85% of them seen just once. Naive-designated CD8 cells lacked CD45RO, were positively enriched for CCR7, and omitted terminally differentiated effector memory CD45RA+ cells. The sequenced sample was naive CD8+ T cells sorted from blood. Receptor source: a man between 18 and 29 years old in good health.

The chain recombines TRBV29-1 with TRBJ1-1, with TRBD1 matching over 10 bases. Trimming took 6 bases from V and 3 from J; bases not matched to a gene: 7. In germline, CDR1 is SQVTM, CDR2 ANQGSEA. The CDR3 consists of 14 residues. DNA for the CDR3: TGCAGCGTCCTAGACAGGGGGCTGTACACTGAAGCTTTCTTT. This encodes CSVLDRGLYTEAFF.

The chain has TRBV7-6 and TRBJ2-5; TRBD2 aligns across 11 bases. The CDR3 length is 17 residues. The V gene's germline CDR1 is SGHVS and CDR2 FNYEAQ. The V and J ends lost 3 bases and 1 base, in that order; junction bases with no gene match: 7. DNA of the CDR3: TGTGCCAGCAGCTTCGGGCTAGCGGGGGGCCTCCAAGAGACCCAGTACTTC. Residues: CASSFGLAGGLQETQYF.

The chain combines TRBV7-8 with TRBJ2-7, with 8 nucleotides matching TRBD2. CDR1 and CDR2 (germline): SGHVS, FQNEAQ. The CDR3 covers 13 residues. With 2 bases clipped from V and 3 bases from J, the junction kept 0 bases outside the gene matches. CDR3 sequence reads: CASSLTSGYEQYF. CDR3 in DNA: TGTGCCAGCAGCTTAACTAGCGGCTACGAGCAGTACTTC.

The chain has TRBV5-1 and TRBJ2-2, with TRBD1 matching 8 bases. The CDR3 length is 17 residues. The germline V gene encodes CDR1 SGHRS and CDR2 YFSETQ. V lost 0 bases to trimming and J lost 7 bases; unmatched junction nucleotides: 11. The CDR3 sequence: CASSLDQGQDLGGELFF. The CDR3 DNA follows: TGCGCCAGCAGCTTGGATCAGGGACAGGACCTCGGCGGGGAGCTGTTTTTT.

Remarks on this clone: Other DNA sequences in this specimen translate into the identical CDR3. The chain recombines TRBV15 with TRBJ1-1; no clear D gene. Germline CDR1 is LNHNV and CDR2 is YYDKDF (reference sequence). V dropped 0 bases and J dropped 5 bases, with 4 bases sitting between them. This CDR3 is built from 12 residues. The CDR3 sequence is CATSRDTTEAFF. The CDR3 DNA reads as TGTGCCACCAGCAGAGATACTACTGAAGCTTTCTTT.

V is TRBV4-3 and J is TRBJ2-2; D might be TRBD1 (6 bases). The CDR3 totals 14 residues. The V end was cut by 0 bases, the J end by 9 bases, with 11 bases between. In germline, CDR1 is LGHNA, CDR2 YSLEER. In nucleotides, the CDR3 is TGCGCCAGCAGCCAAGAACATACAGGGAGGGAGCTGTTTTTT. It translates to CASSQEHTGRELFF.

Written as DNA, the CDR3 is TGTGCCACCAGCAGCCACCTACTAGCGGGGAAACACTACGAGCAGTACTTC. This encodes CATSSHLLAGKHYEQYF. The V call is TRBV15, the J call TRBJ2-7; 10 nucleotides line up with TRBD2. This CDR3 region has 17 residues. Germline trimming cut 3 bases from V and 3 bases from J; bases unmatched to any gene: 11. From germline, CDR1 is LNHNV and CDR2 YYDKDF (reference sequence). Combining the CDR3 with reference TRBV15 and TRBJ2-7 gives the whole variable domain DAMVIQNPRYQVTQFGKPVTLSCSQTLNHNVMYWYQQKSSQAPKLLFHYYDKDFNNEADTPDNFQSRRPNTSFCFLDIRSPGLGDTAMYLCATSSHLLAGKHYEQYFGPGTRLTVT.

The count of this clone is one. CDR3 sequence reads: CASSFWGENTEAFF. The DNA of the CDR3 is TGTGCCAGCAGTTTTTGGGGAGAGAACACTGAAGCTTTCTTT. The chain carries TRBV6-5 and TRBJ1-1; D not resolved. CDR3 size: 14 residues. From germline, CDR1 is MNHEY and CDR2 SVGAGI. The V and J ends lost 4 bases and 1 base respectively, with 10 bases between them.